In its sample, the clone carrying this T cell receptor beta chain was seen once. Its antigen is not identified. Time point: new active TB diagnosis, blood taken before or within 7 days of starting treatment. This entry is derived from a study of T cells in tuberculosis. Whole-study context: IGRA-negative adolescents, IGRA-positive adolescents with latent tuberculosis and adults with active tuberculosis formed this South African cohort.

The assay was immunoSEQ multiplex PCR, and TCRdb's table has in-frame clones only and misses some. There are roughly 34,000 clones in the sample; 93% occur only once, and 10% to 12% lies in the top ten. Study observations and caveats: Cases with active tuberculosis were adults, while controls were adolescents. The TCR-beta difference was not significant; alpha differences partly reflected length.

In germline, CDR1 is SNHLY, CDR2 FYNNEI. The CDR3 totals 13 residues. Trimming shortened V by 7 bases and J by 0 bases, and 9 bases separated the two germline ends. The sequence came from an adult with tuberculosis. The chain carries TRBV2 and TRBJ1-2, with D possibly TRBD1 on 6 matching bases. The sequencing used PBMCs, collected at tuberculosis diagnosis. The CDR3 spells CASTRTANYGYTF. DNA for the CDR3: TGTGCCAGCACCCGGACAGCTAACTATGGCTACACCTTC.